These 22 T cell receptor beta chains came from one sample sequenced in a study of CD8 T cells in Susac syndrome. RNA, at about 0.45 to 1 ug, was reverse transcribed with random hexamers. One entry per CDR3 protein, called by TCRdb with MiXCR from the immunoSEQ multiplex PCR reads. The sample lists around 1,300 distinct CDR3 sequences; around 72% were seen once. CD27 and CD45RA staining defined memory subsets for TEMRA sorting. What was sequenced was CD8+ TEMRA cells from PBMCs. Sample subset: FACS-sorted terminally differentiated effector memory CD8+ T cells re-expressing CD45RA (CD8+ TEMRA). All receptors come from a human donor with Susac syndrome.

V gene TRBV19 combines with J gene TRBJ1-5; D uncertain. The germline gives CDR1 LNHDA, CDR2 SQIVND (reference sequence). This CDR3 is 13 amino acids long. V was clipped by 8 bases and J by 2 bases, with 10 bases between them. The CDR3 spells CASQNRGNQPQHF. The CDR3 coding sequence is TGTGCCAGTCAGAACCGGGGCAATCAGCCCCAGCATTTT.

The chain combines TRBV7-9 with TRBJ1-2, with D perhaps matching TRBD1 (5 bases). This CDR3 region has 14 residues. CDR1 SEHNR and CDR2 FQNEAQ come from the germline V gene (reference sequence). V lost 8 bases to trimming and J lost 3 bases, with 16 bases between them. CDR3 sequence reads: CASGPPRGYYGYTF. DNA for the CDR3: TGTGCCAGCGGACCCCCTAGGGGATACTATGGCTACACCTTC. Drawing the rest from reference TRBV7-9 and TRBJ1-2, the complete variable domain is DTGVSQNPRHKITKRGQNVTFRCDPISEHNRLYWYRQTLGQGPEFLTYFQNEAQLEKSRLLSDRFSAERPKGSFSTLEIQRTEQGDSAMYLCASGPPRGYYGYTFGSGTRLTVV.

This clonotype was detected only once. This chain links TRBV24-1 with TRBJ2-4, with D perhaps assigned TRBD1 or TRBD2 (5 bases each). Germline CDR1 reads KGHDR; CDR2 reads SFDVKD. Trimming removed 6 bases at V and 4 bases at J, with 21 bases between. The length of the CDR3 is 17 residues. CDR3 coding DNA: TGTGCCACCAGTTATGGATTAAACGGGGCATGGAAAAACATTCAGTACTTC. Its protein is CATSYGLNGAWKNIQYF.

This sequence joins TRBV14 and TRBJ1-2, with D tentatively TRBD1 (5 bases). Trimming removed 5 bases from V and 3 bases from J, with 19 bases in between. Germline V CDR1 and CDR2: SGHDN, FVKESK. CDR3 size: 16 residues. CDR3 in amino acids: CASSSGLGGTYYGYTF. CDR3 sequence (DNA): TGTGCCAGCAGCTCCGGCCTTGGAGGGACCTACTATGGCTACACCTTC.

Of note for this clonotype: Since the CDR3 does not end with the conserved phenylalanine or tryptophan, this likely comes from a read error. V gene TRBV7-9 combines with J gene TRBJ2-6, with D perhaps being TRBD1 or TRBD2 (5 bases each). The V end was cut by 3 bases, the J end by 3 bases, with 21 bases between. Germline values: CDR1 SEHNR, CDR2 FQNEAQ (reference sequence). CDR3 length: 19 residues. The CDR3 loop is CASSFEGRDSHFGANVLTL. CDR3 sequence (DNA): TGTGCCAGCAGCTTTGAGGGCAGGGATTCCCACTTTGGGGCCAACGTCCTGACTTTG.

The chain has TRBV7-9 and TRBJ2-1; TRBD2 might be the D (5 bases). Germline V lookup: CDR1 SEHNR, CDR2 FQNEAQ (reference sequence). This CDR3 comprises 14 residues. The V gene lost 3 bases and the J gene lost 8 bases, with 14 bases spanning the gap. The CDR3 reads CASSFRGLVDEQFF. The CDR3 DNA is TGTGCCAGCAGCTTTAGAGGGTTGGTGGATGAGCAGTTCTTC.

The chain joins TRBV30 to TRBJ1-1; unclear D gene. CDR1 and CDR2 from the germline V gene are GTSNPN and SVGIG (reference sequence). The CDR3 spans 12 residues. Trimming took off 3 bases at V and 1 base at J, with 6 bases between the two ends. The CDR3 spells CAWRVENTEAFF. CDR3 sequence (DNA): TGTGCCTGGAGAGTCGAGAACACTGAAGCTTTCTTT.

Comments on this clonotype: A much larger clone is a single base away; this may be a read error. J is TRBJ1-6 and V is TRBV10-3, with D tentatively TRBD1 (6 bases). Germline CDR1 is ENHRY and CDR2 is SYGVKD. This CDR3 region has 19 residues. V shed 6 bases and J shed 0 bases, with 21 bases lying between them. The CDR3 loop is CAISPGQSFRSSYNSPLHF. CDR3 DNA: TGTGCCATCAGCCCGGGACAATCTTTTCGGAGCTCCTATAATTCACCCCTCCACTTT.

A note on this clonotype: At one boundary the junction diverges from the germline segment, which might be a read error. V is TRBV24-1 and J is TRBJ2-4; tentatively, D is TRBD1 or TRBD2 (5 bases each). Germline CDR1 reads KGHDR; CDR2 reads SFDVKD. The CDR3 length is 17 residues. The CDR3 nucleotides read TGTGCCACCTGTGATGGATTAAACGGGGCTGGGAAAAACATTCAGTACTTC. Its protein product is CATCDGLNGAGKNIQYF.

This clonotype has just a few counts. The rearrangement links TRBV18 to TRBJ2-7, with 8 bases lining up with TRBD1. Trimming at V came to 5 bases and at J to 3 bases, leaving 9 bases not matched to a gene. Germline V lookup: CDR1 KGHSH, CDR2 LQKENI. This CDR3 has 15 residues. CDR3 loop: CASSFGTGGNYEQYF. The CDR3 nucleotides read TGTGCCAGCTCATTTGGGACAGGTGGGAACTACGAGCAGTACTTC.

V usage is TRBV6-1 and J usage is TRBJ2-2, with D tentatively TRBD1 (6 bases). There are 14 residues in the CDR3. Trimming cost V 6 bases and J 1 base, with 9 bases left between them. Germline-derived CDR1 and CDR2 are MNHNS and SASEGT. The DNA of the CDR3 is TGTGCCAGCAGGGCAGGGGTGAACACCGGGGAGCTGTTTTTT. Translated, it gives CASRAGVNTGELFF.

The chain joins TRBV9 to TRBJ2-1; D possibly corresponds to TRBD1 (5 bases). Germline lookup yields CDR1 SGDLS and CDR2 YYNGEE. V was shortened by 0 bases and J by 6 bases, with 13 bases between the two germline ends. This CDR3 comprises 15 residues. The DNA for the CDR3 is TGTGCCAGCAGCGTAGTAGGGGAATCGTTCAATGAGCAGTTCTTC. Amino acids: CASSVVGESFNEQFF.

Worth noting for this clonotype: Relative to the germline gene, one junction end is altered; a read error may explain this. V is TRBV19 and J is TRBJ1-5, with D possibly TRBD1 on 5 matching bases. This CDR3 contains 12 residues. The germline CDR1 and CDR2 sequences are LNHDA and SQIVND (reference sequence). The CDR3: CAISLGDPPQHF. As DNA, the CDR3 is TGTGCCATTAGTTTGGGGGACCCCCCCCAGCATTTT. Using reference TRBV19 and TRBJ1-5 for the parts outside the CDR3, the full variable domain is DGGITQSPKYLFRKEGQNVTLSCEQNLNHDAMYWYRQDPGQGLRLIYYSQIVNDFQKGDIAEGYSVSREKKESFPLTVTSAQKNPTAFYLCAISLGDPPQHFGDGTRLSIL.

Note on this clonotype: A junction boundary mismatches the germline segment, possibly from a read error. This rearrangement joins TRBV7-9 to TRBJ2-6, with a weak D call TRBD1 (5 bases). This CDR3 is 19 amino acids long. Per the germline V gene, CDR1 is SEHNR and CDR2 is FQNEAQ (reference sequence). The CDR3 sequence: CASSLEGRVSLFGAYVLTF. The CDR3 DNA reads TGTGCCAGCAGCTTAGAGGGCAGGGTTTCCCTCTTTGGGGCCTACGTCCTGACTTTC.

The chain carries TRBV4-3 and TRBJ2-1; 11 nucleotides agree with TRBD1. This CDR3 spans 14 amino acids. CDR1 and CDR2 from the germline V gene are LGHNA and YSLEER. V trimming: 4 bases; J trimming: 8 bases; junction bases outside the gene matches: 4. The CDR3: CASSPGQGGDEQFF. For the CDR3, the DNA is TGCGCCAGCAGCCCGGGACAGGGGGGGGATGAGCAGTTCTTC.

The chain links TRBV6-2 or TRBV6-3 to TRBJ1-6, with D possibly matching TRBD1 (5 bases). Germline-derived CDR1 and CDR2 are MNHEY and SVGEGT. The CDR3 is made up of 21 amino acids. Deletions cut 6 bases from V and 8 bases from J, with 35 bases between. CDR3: CASSFDTFFEEQALSHSPLHF. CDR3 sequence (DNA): TGTGCCAGCAGCTTCGATACCTTCTTTGAGGAACAGGCTCTGTCCCATTCACCCCTCCACTTT.

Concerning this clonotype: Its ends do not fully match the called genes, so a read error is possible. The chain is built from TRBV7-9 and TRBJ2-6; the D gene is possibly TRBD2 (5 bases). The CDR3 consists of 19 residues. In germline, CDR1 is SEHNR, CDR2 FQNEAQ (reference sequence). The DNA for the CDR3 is TGTGCCTGCAGCTTAGAGGGCAGGTATTCCCACTTTGGGGCCAACGTCCTGACTTTC. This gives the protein CACSLEGRYSHFGANVLTF.

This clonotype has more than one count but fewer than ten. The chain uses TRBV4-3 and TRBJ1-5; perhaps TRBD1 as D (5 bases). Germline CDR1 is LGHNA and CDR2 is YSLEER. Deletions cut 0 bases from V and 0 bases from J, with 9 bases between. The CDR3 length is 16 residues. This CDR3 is CASSQDWDDSNQPQHF. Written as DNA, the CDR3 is TGCGCCAGCAGCCAAGATTGGGACGATAGCAATCAGCCCCAGCATTTT.

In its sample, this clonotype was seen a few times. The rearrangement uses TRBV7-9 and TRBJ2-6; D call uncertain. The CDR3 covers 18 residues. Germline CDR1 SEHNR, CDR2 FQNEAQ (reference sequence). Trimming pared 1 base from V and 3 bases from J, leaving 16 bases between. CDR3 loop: CASSLEGRDSLGANVLTF. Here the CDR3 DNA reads TGTGCCAGCAGCTTAGAGGGTAGGGATTCCCTTGGGGCCAACGTCCTGACTTTC.

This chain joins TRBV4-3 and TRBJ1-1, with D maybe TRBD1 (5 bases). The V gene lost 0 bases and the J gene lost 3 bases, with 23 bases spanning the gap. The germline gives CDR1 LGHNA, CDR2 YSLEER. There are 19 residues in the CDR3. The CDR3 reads CASSQDLEQESFADTEAFF. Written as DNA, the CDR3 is TGCGCCAGCAGCCAAGACTTGGAACAGGAAAGTTTTGCGGACACTGAAGCTTTCTTT.

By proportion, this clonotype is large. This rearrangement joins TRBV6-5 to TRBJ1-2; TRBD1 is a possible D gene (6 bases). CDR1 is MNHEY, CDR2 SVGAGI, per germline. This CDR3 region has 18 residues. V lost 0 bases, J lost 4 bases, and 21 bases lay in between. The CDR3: CASSYSALDRTYSYGYTF. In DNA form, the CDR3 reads TGTGCCAGCAGTTACTCGGCCCTCGACAGGACCTATAGCTATGGCTACACCTTC.

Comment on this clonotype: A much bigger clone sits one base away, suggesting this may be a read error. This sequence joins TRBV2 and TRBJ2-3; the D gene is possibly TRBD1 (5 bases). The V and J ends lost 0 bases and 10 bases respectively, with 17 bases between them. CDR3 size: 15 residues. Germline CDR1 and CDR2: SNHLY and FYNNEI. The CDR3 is CASSEAEPGWDAQYF. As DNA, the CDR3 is TGTGCCAGCAGTGAAGCGGAGCCAGGGTGGGATGCGCAGTATTTT.